Below, 2 T cell receptor beta chains from the same sample are listed, as sequenced in a study of shared clonotypes between healthy human individuals. Assay used: immunoSEQ multiplex PCR; TCRdb lists only in-frame clones, some missing. Among hundreds of thousands of clones listed, over 65% were seen once. Material for sequencing was memory CD4+ T cells sorted from blood. Subset denoted: CD45RA-negative fraction. Receptor source: a woman in her thirties in good health.

V gene TRBV27 combines with J gene TRBJ2-1; a weak D match, TRBD1 (5 bases). Germline V lookup: CDR1 MNHEY, CDR2 SMNVEV (reference sequence). The CDR3 runs to 16 residues. V was pared by 4 bases and J by 0 bases, with 13 bases between. The CDR3 reads CASSSRQGLSYNEQFF. CDR3 DNA sequence: TGTGCCAGCAGTTCACGGCAGGGTCTCTCCTACAATGAGCAGTTCTTC.

J is TRBJ2-7 and V is TRBV4-2, with 11 bases aligning to TRBD2. V dropped 2 bases and J dropped 2; count of bases not matched to a gene: 8. Germline CDR1 reads LGHNA; CDR2 reads YNFKEQ. The CDR3 runs 17 residues. The CDR3 is CASSQSVGTSGTYEQYF. CDR3 DNA: TGTGCCAGCAGCCAATCGGTCGGGACTAGCGGTACCTACGAGCAGTACTTC.